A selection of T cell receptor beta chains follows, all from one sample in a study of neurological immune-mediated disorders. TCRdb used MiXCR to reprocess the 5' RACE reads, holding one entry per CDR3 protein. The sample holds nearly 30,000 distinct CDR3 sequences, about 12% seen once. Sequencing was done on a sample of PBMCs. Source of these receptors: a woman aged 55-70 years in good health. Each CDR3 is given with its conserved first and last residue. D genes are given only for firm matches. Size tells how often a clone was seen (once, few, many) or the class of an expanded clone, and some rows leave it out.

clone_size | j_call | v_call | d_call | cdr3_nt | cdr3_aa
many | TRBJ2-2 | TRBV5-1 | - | TGCGCCAGCAGCTGGATACCTAAGGAGAACACCGGGGAGCTGTTTTTT | CASSWIPKENTGELFF
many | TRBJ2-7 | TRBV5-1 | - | TGCGCCAGCAGTCTAACCAAGGCACTAACAGGGACCTACGAGCAGTACTTC | CASSLTKALTGTYEQYF
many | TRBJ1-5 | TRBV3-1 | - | TGTGCCAGCAGCCACGAGGGTCCAAATCAGCCCCAGCATTTT | CASSHEGPNQPQHF
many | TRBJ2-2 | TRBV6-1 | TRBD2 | TGTGCCAGCAGTGAATATGGCGGGGGGATCGACACCGGGGAGCTGTTTTTT | CASSEYGGGIDTGELFF
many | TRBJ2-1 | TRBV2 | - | TGTGCCAGCTGTGTTGTTAGGTACAATGAGCAGTTCTTC | CASCVVRYNEQFF
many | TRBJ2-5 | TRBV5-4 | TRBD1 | TGTGCCAGCAGCCCTCTCCCCAGTGAGGGGGCGTATGAAGAGACCCAGTACTTC | CASSPLPSEGAYEETQYF
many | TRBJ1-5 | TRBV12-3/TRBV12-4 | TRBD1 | TGTGCCAGCAGTTCGACAGGGGGGAGCAATCAGCCCCAGCATTTT | CASSSTGGSNQPQHF
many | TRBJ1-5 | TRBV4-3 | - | TGCGCCAGCAGCCAAGAGTTGGGGGTAGGCAATCAGCCCCAGCATTTT | CASSQELGVGNQPQHF
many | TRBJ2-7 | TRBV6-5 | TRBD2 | TGTGCCAGCAAATCAGGACTAGCCCAATCCTACGAGCAGTACTTC | CASKSGLAQSYEQYF
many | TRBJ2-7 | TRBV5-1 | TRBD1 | TGCGCCAGCAGCGTAGGACAGGGTATCGAGCAGTACTTC | CASSVGQGIEQYF
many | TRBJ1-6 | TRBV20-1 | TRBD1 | TGCAGTGCCCCGGGACAGGGGTATCTTAATAATTCACCCCTCCACTTT | CSAPGQGYLNNSPLHF
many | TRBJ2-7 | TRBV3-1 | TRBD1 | TGTGCCAGCAGTTCTTGGGGACAGGGTACCTACGAGCAGTACTTC | CASSSWGQGTYEQYF
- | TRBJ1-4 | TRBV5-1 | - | TGCGCCAGCAGCGTAGAGGTGGCTGGTAATGAAAAACTGTTTTTT | CASSVEVAGNEKLFF
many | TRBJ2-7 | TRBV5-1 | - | TGCGCCAGCAGCTCGGCGGGGCTTCCCTACGAGCAGTACTTC | CASSSAGLPYEQYF
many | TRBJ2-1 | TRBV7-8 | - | TGTGCCAGCAGCTTAGGTCTGCTGGACACGAACTCCATCCGCTCCTACAATGAGCAGTTCTTC | CASSLGLLDTNSIRSYNEQFF
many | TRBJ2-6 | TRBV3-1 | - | TGTGCCAGCAGCCAACAGGGCTCTGGGGCCAACGTCCTGACTTTC | CASSQQGSGANVLTF
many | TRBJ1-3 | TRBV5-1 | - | TGCGCCAGCAGCCCCTCGGGGGGGTCCTACTCTGGAAACACCATATATTTT | CASSPSGGSYSGNTIYF
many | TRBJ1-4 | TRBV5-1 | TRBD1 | TGCGCCAGCAGCTCCGGACAGGGGGCTTTTCTTACTAATGAAAAACTGTTTTTT | CASSSGQGAFLTNEKLFF
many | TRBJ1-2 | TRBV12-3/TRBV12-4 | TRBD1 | TGTGCCAGCAGTTTTGGTTTGGGACAGGGAGCCACCTTC | CASSFGLGQGATF
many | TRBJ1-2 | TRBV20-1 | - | TGCAGTGCTAGACCCACTCAACTGGGTAGCTATGGCTACACCTTC | CSARPTQLGSYGYTF
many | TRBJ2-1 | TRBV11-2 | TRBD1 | TGTGCCAGCAGCCGGTGGGGGACAGTGGTGAATGAGCAGTTCTTC | CASSRWGTVVNEQFF
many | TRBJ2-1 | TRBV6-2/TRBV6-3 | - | TGTGCCAGCAGAACCGACTCATACAATGAGCAGTTCTTC | CASRTDSYNEQFF
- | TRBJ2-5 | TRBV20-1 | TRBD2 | TGCAGTGCTAGAGCCGGGACTAGCGGGGATCCACTTAGAGAGACCCAGTACTTC | CSARAGTSGDPLRETQYF
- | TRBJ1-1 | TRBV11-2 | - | TGTGCCAGCAGCTTAGACAGAGGGGTAACTGAAGCTTTCTTT | CASSLDRGVTEAFF
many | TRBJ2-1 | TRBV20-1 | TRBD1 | TGCAGTGCTAGCAGAAGGCAGGGGGCGTTTATGAATGAGCAGTTCTTC | CSASRRQGAFMNEQFF
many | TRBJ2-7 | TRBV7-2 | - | TGTGCCAGCAGCCCGACGTCGGGACAAGGATACGAGCAGTACTTC | CASSPTSGQGYEQYF
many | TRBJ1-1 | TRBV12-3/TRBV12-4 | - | TGTGCCACCCAAACTTCAGCTAACACTGAAGCTTTCTTT | CATQTSANTEAFF
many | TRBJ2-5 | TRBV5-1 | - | TGCGCCAGCAGCCGCCGGGACCTCCAAGAGACCCAGTACTTC | CASSRRDLQETQYF
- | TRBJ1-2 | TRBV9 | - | TGTGCCAGCCCCTACTCCGGGGGCACGCGTGGCTACACCTTC | CASPYSGGTRGYTF
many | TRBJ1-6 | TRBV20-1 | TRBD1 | TGCAGTGCCCCAGTTCAGGGGGCCAATTCACCCCTCCACTTT | CSAPVQGANSPLHF
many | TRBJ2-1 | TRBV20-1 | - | TGCAGTGTTAGCTACAATGAGCAGTTCTTC | CSVSYNEQFF
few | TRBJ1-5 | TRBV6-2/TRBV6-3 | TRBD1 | TGTGCCAGCACCGCGGACGCGGACAGGGGGGGAGCCGTGGGCAATCAGCCCCAGCATTTT | CASTADADRGGAVGNQPQHF
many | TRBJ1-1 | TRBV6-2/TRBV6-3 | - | TGTGCCAGCAGCCTCGACTTATTTCTCTGGACGGTGAACACTGAAGCTTTCTTT | CASSLDLFLWTVNTEAFF
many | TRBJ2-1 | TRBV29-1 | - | TGCAGCGTTGAAGAAGGTCGGGGGAGCTCCTACAATGAGCAGTTCTTC | CSVEEGRGSSYNEQFF
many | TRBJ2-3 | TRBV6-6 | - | TGTGCCAGCAGTTACTACTCTAGCACAGATACGCAGTATTTT | CASSYYSSTDTQYF
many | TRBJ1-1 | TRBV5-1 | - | TGCGCCAGCAGCCTGGCTGGGAGCACTGAAGCTTTCTTT | CASSLAGSTEAFF
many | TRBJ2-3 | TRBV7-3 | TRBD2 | TGTGCCAGCAGCCCGACTAGCGGTGGTGATACGCAGTATTTT | CASSPTSGGDTQYF
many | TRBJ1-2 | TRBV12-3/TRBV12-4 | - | TGTGCCAGCAGTTCCGGGACCGCGGATCGGGGCTACACCTTC | CASSSGTADRGYTF
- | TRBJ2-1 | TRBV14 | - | TGTGCCAGCAGCCAAGTTTCACAGGGCCCCAATGAGCAGTTCTTC | CASSQVSQGPNEQFF
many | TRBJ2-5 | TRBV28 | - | TGTGCCAGCACCCCGGGGACCCTGGGGGCCATAGAGACCCAGTACTTC | CASTPGTLGAIETQYF
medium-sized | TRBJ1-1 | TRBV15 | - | TGTGCCACCAGCAGAGATTACGGCGGATTGAACACTGAAGCTTTCTTT | CATSRDYGGLNTEAFF
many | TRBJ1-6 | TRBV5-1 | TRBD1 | TGCGCCAGCAGCCTGACAGGGGGCAATTCACCCCTCCACTTT | CASSLTGGNSPLHF
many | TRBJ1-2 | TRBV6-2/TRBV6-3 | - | TGTGCCAGCAGTCTCGTTGGAGGCTACACCTTC | CASSLVGGYTF
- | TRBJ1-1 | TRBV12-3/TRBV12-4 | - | TGTGCCAGCAGTCTGGGAAAGGGGAGGGCTGAAGCTTTCTTT | CASSLGKGRAEAFF
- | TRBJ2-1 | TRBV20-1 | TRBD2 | TGCAGTGCTCCTCTAGCGGGGATATACAATGAGCAGTTCTTC | CSAPLAGIYNEQFF
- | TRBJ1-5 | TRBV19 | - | TGTGTCGGTAGTATAGAGGGACTTAGCAATCAGCCCCAGCATTTT | CVGSIEGLSNQPQHF
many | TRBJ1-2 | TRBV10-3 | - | TGTGCCACCAACCAAGAGAGAGGCTATGGCTACACCTTC | CATNQERGYGYTF
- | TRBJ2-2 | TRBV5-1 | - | TGCGCCAGCAGCTTATTGAACACCGTGGAGCTGTTTTTT | CASSLLNTVELFF
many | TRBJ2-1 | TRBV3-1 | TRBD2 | TGTGCCAGCGGCCTAGCGGGGGCAAACCAGAATGAGCAGTTCTTC | CASGLAGANQNEQFF
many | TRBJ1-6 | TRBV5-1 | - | TGCGCCAGCAGCCCCACCTCGGGGAGAAATTCACCCCTCCACTTT | CASSPTSGRNSPLHF
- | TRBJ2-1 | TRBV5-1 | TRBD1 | TGCGCCAGCAGCCGCCCGGACAGGGTCTCCTGCAATGAGCAATTCTTC | CASSRPDRVSCNEQFF
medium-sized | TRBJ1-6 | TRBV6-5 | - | TGTGCCAGCACCTACGGACCCGAAATTGCACCCCTCCACTTT | CASTYGPEIAPLHF
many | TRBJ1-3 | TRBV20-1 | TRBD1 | TGCAGTGCCCCAAAGACAGGGTTGAGGAACACCATATATTTT | CSAPKTGLRNTIYF
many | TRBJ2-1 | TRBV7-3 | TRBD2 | TGTGCCAGCAGCCCACGGGGGGGGAACAATGAGCAGTTCTTC | CASSPRGGNNEQFF
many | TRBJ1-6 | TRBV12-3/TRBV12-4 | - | TGTGCCAGCAGTTTTAGGGTTCAGGGAGGCCCCCAGTCAAATAATTCACCCCTCCACTTT | CASSFRVQGGPQSNNSPLHF
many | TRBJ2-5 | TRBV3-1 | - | TGTGCCAGCAGCCAACATGCAACTGTGGAGACCCAGTACTTC | CASSQHATVETQYF
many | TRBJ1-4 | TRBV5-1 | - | TGCGCCAGCAGCTTGAGTGGCATAGGAAAACTGTTTTTT | CASSLSGIGKLFF
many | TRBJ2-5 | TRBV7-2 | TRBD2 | TGTGCCAGCAGCTTAGGAGAGCGGGGGCCGTGGGAGACACAGTACTTC | CASSLGERGPWETQYF